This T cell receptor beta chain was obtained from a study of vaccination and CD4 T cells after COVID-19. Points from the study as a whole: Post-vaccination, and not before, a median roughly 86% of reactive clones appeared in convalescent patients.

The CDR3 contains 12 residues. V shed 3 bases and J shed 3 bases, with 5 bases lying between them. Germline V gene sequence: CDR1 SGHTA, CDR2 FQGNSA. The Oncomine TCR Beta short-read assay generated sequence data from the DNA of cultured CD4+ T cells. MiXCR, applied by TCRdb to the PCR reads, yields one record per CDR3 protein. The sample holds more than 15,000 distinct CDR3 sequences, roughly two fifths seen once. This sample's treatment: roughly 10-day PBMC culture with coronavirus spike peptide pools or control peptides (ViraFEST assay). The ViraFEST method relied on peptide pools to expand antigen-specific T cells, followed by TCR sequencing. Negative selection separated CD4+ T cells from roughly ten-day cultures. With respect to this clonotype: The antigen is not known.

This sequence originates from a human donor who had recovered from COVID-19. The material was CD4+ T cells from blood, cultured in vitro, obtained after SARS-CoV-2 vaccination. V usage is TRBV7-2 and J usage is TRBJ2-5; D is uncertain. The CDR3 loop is CASSFRKETQYF. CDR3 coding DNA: TGTGCCAGCAGCTTTAGGAAAGAGACCCAGTACTTC.